These 11 T cell receptor beta chains share one sample of origin, sequenced in a study of blood T cell repertoires in COVID-19. This table comes from immunoSEQ multiplex PCR, and its TCRdb copy is limited to in-frame clones, with some not included. The table shows 130,000 to 150,000 clones, with around 81% occurring only once. Sequenced input: PBMCs or T cells enriched from blood (not recorded which). All receptors come from a woman aged 40 to 50 who had recovered from COVID-19.

This chain uses TRBV7-8 with TRBJ1-5, with 7 bases fitting TRBD1. Germline CDR1 reads SGHVS; CDR2 reads FQNEAQ. The CDR3 has 18 residues. The ends lost 0 bases at V and 7 bases at J; junction bases unmatched: 15. This CDR3 reads CASSLAHTQTGRGQPQHF. The CDR3 nucleotides are TGTGCCAGCAGCTTAGCGCATACCCAGACAGGGCGAGGGCAGCCCCAGCATTTT. Full variable domain (outside the CDR3, taken from reference TRBV7-8 and TRBJ1-5): GAGVSQSPRYKVAKRGQDVALRCDPISGHVSLFWYQQALGQGPEFLTYFQNEAQLDKSGLPSDRFFAERPEGSVSTLKIQRTQQEDSAVYLCASSLAHTQTGRGQPQHFGDGTRLSIL.

This chain connects TRBV19 to TRBJ2-3, with D hard to call. Germline V gene data show CDR1 as LNHDA and CDR2 as SQIVND (reference sequence). V lost 2 bases to trimming and J lost 7 bases, with 10 bases between them. The CDR3 is 13 amino acids. CDR3 in DNA: TGTGCCAGTAGTATATCCCGCGAAAATACGCAGTATTTT. This encodes CASSISRENTQYF. The variable domain in full, with the rest retrieved from reference TRBV19 and TRBJ2-3, is DGGITQSPKYLFRKEGQNVTLSCEQNLNHDAMYWYRQDPGQGLRLIYYSQIVNDFQKGDIAEGYSVSREKKESFPLTVTSAQKNPTAFYLCASSISRENTQYFGPGTRLTVL.

The chain links TRBV4-1 to TRBJ1-6, with TRBD1 identical over 12 bases. Germline V lookup: CDR1 MGHRA, CDR2 YSYEKL. Trimming cost V 4 bases and J 10 bases; bases outside gene matches: 5. The CDR3 length is 15 residues. The CDR3 region has the DNA TGCGCCAGCAGCCCCCTGGGGACAGGGGGCTCACCCCTCCACTTT. Its translation: CASSPLGTGGSPLHF.

J is TRBJ1-6 and V is TRBV7-8, with 8 bases identical to TRBD1. The germline CDR1 and CDR2 sequences are SGHVS and FQNEAQ. V lost 4 bases, J lost 9 bases, and 5 bases stayed unmatched. This CDR3 comprises 14 residues. CDR3 sequence reads: CASSSTGGFSPLHF. CDR3 coding DNA: TGTGCCAGCAGCTCCACAGGGGGATTTTCACCCCTCCACTTT.

Written as DNA, the CDR3 is TGTGCCAGTAGTACCGCCAGGGGAAATGAGCAGTTCTTC. Protein: CASSTARGNEQFF. The J gene is TRBJ2-1, the V gene TRBV19, with D perhaps TRBD1 (6 bases). V was trimmed by 4 bases and J by 7 bases, leaving 11 bases between them. Germline values: CDR1 LNHDA, CDR2 SQIVND (reference sequence). This CDR3 has 13 amino acids.

This clone has ten or more counts. This sequence joins TRBV19 and TRBJ2-1, with 10 bases matching TRBD1. Germline assignment: CDR1 LNHDA and CDR2 SQIVND (reference sequence). The CDR3 has 14 amino acids. J lost 5 bases, V lost 3 bases, and 1 base had no gene match. The CDR3 sequence is CASSIGTGDNEQFF. The CDR3 DNA sequence: TGTGCCAGTAGTATCGGGACAGGGGACAATGAGCAGTTCTTC.

This clone was found many times. This chain joins TRBV27 and TRBJ1-2, with D perhaps TRBD1 (5 bases). Germline V CDR1 and CDR2: MNHEY, SMNVEV (reference sequence). The CDR3 covers 13 residues. V dropped 3 bases and J dropped 4 bases, with 9 bases sitting between them. This CDR3 is CASSFGGAYGYTF. For the CDR3, the DNA is TGTGCCAGCAGTTTTGGTGGGGCCTATGGCTACACCTTC.

This clone was seen once. The V and J genes are TRBV29-1 and TRBJ1-1; D remains ambiguous. Germline CDR1 reads SQVTM; CDR2 reads ANQGSEA. The CDR3 totals 11 residues. V was cut by 2 bases and J by 3 bases, with 4 bases left in between. The CDR3 bases are TGCAGCGTTGAATCCTACACTGAAGCTTTCTTT. It yields the protein CSVESYTEAFF.

The J gene is TRBJ1-4, the V gene TRBV9, with 9 bases fitting TRBD1. The length of the CDR3 is 16 residues. Germline V gene lookup returns CDR1 SGDLS and CDR2 YYNGEE. V gave up 0 bases and J gave up 7 bases; unmatched junction bases: 7. In DNA form, the CDR3 reads TGTGCCAGCAGCGTAGATGGACAGGGGTTCAGTGAAAAACTGTTTTTT. As protein: CASSVDGQGFSEKLFF.

The genes are TRBV2 and TRBJ2-1; maybe TRBD1 (6 bases). V lost 7 bases and J lost 3, with 13 bases in between. Germline V gene sequence: CDR1 SNHLY, CDR2 FYNNEI. This CDR3 has 14 residues. CDR3 in DNA: TGTGCCAGCAACGGACAGATAGGCTACAATGAGCAGTTCTTC. Translating gives CASNGQIGYNEQFF. The whole variable domain, remainder taken from reference TRBV2 and TRBJ2-1, is EPEVTQTPSHQVTQMGQEVILRCVPISNHLYFYWYRQILGQKVEFLVSFYNNEISEKSEIFDDQFSVERPDGSNFTLKIRSTKLEDSAMYFCASNGQIGYNEQFFGPGTRLTVL.

This clone is a singleton in its sample. This rearrangement joins TRBV19 to TRBJ2-2; 7 bases line up with TRBD2. With V trimmed by 4 bases and J by 2 bases, 4 bases remained unmatched. CDR3 length: 15 residues. The germline V gene encodes CDR1 LNHDA and CDR2 SQIVND (reference sequence). CDR3 loop: CASSKGLGNTGELFF. The CDR3 DNA sequence: TGTGCCAGTAGTAAAGGACTAGGCAACACCGGGGAGCTGTTTTTT.